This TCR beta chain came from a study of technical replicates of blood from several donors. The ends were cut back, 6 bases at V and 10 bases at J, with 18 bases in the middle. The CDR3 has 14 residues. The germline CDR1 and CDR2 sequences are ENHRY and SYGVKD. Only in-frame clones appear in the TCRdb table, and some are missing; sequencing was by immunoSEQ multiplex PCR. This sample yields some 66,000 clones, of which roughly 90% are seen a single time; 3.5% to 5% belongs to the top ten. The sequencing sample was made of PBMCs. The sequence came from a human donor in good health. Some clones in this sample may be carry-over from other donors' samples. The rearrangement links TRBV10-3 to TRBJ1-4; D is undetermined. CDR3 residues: CAIRGFPGEGKLFF. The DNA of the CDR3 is TGTGCCATCAGAGGGTTCCCGGGTGAGGGAAAACTGTTTTTT.